The text below deals with one T cell receptor (beta chain). Its specificity is not known. Profiled with immunoSEQ multiplex PCR; TCRdb holds only in-frame clones, not every one. The sample gives about 130,000 clones, roughly 91% of which show up once; approximately 1.1% is in the top ten. These data are taken from a study of T cell responses to AZD1222 COVID-19 vaccine. Overall study findings and caveats: Spike as a whole was targeted by vaccine-associated CD4 TCRs, dominant at 160-218 and 743-854. Donors skewed white British and female; clonal diversity was possibly underestimated.

Recipients boosted at about 4 weeks or about 12 weeks are pooled. The CDR3 spans 14 residues. The ends were cut back, 2 bases at V and 7 bases at J, with 15 bases in the middle. Germline CDR1 is MDHEN and CDR2 is SYDVKM. V gene TRBV28 combines with J gene TRBJ2-7; D is unclear. The input for sequencing was peripheral blood, taken 28 days after the second AZD1222 dose. The TCR was taken from an adult who received the AZD1222 COVID-19 vaccine. The CDR3 reads CASSLGFTAREQYF. In nucleotides, the CDR3 is TGTGCCAGCAGTTTAGGGTTCACGGCTAGGGAGCAGTACTTC.